This T cell receptor (beta chain) appears in the sequencing data of a study of T-cell reconstitution after alpha-beta-depleted transplantation in children. This clonotype has just a few counts. Construction of the TCRbeta library involved unique molecular identifiers. MiXCR, run by TCRdb on the PCR reads, gives a single entry per CDR3 protein. Of about 500,000 distinct CDR3 sequences in the sample, approximately 32% were seen once. Here the sequenced sample was PBMCs from the stem cell graft donor, taken from the stem cell graft. This TCR was recovered from a human donor who donated a stem cell graft to a child with aplastic anemia.

The CDR3 loop is CSARDRRNTGELFF. The CDR3 nucleotides are TGCAGCGCCAGGGACAGGAGGAACACCGGGGAGCTGTTTTTT. The V and J genes are TRBV29-1 and TRBJ2-2; 8 nucleotides align to TRBD1. Trimming cost V 7 bases and J 1 base; bases outside gene matches: 5. Germline V CDR1 and CDR2: SQVTM, ANQGSEA. The CDR3 contains 14 residues.